The 28 T cell receptor beta chains below were found in one sample sequenced in a study of sequential checkpoint blockade in melanoma. Treatment: randomized to nivolumab then ipilimumab (arm A) or the reverse (arm B). TCRdb keeps only in-frame clones here, not all; method: immunoSEQ multiplex PCR. The profile covers thousands of clones, with about 78% appearing a single time and under 80% taken by the ten largest. Sequencing was performed on CD8+ T cells sorted from blood (inferred from file names), taken from a patient given nivolumab and ipilimumab in sequence. The source is a human donor with melanoma.

CDR3 residues: CATSSWTGVDEQYF. In nucleotides, the CDR3 is TGTGCCACCAGCAGCTGGACAGGGGTGGACGAGCAGTACTTC. The rearrangement joins TRBV15 to TRBJ2-5; 9 bases agree with TRBD1. The closer fit of TRBJ2-7 to the DNA end suggests the J call may be wrong. CDR1 is LNHNV, CDR2 YYDKDF, per germline (reference sequence). The CDR3 covers 14 residues.

The chain couples TRBV19 to TRBJ2-3, with D hard to call. This CDR3 region has 14 residues. CDR1 LNHDA and CDR2 SQIVND come from the germline V gene (reference sequence). V was trimmed by 7 bases and J by 5 bases, leaving 16 bases between them. The CDR3 nucleotides read TGTGCCAGTAATCATCCGGTACGTGGAGATACGCAGTATTTT. This translates into CASNHPVRGDTQYF.

V and J are TRBV6-4 and TRBJ2-1; TRBD1 matches 10 bases. This CDR3 comprises 16 residues. J gave up 8 bases and V 0 bases, and 7 bases lay outside the gene matches. Germline V CDR1 and CDR2: MRHNA, SNTAGT. This CDR3 reads CASSDSPGQGGDEQFF. CDR3 sequence (DNA): TGTGCCAGCAGTGACTCACCCGGACAGGGGGGAGATGAGCAGTTCTTC.

The chain uses TRBV6-5 and TRBJ2-7; 7 bases agree with TRBD1. Trimming removed 6 bases from V and 1 base from J; junction bases left unmatched: 3. The CDR3 contains 13 residues. The germline V gene encodes CDR1 MNHEY and CDR2 SVGAGI. The CDR3 DNA sequence: TGTGCCAGCAGCCCGGACAGGTCCTACGAGCAGTACTTC. The encoded protein is CASSPDRSYEQYF.

This clone was picked up one time. This chain uses TRBV6-5 with TRBJ1-2; perhaps TRBD1 as D (6 bases). Per the germline V gene, CDR1 is MNHEY and CDR2 is SVGAGI. The CDR3 runs 14 residues. V was cut by 5 bases and J by 4 bases, with 14 bases left in between. The CDR3 loop is CASSLTDSAYGYTF. In nucleotides, the CDR3 is TGTGCCAGCAGTCTAACGGACAGCGCCTATGGCTACACCTTC.

The chain recombines TRBV2 with TRBJ2-3, with D unclear. Trimming took off 3 bases at V and 0 bases at J, with 10 bases between the two ends. Germline V gene data show CDR1 as SNHLY and CDR2 as FYNNEI. The CDR3 has 15 residues. The CDR3 DNA follows: TGTGCCAGCAGTGATCTGGCAGGTAGCACAGATACGCAGTATTTT. It codes for CASSDLAGSTDTQYF.

V gene TRBV4-2 combines with J gene TRBJ2-1; 8 nucleotides agree with TRBD1. Germline CDR1 reads LGHNA; CDR2 reads YNFKEQ. The CDR3 totals 17 residues. V lost 3 bases, J lost 4 bases, and 11 bases stayed unmatched. For the CDR3, the DNA is TGTGCCAGCAGCCAGCTTAACAGGGGGATGCGGTACAATGAGCAGTTCTTC. Protein: CASSQLNRGMRYNEQFF.

By sample share, this clone is medium-sized (0.01 to 0.1%). The chain joins TRBV2 to TRBJ2-7; weak D call: TRBD1 (6 bases). The CDR3 is 15 residues long. V lost 6 bases, J lost 6 bases, and 21 bases lay in between. CDR1 is SNHLY and CDR2 is FYNNEI in the germline V gene. The CDR3 loop reads CASSYPGQSGGEQYF. The CDR3 coding sequence is TGTGCCAGCAGCTACCCCGGACAGTCCGGAGGCGAGCAGTACTTC.

The chain joins TRBV6-6 to TRBJ2-7; TRBD2 matches 10 bases. Trimming cost V 10 bases and J 2 bases; bases outside gene matches: 8. CDR3 length equals 14 residues. Germline V gives CDR1 MNHNY, CDR2 SVGAGI (reference sequence). The CDR3 loop is CATNLAGGAYEQYF. CDR3 coding DNA: TGTGCCACTAACTTAGCGGGAGGAGCCTACGAGCAGTACTTC.

The J gene is TRBJ2-1, the V gene TRBV7-6, with TRBD2 identical over 10 bases. The V gene's germline CDR1 is SGHVS and CDR2 FNYEAQ. Trimming took 5 bases from V and 4 from J; bases not matched to a gene: 8. This CDR3 has 16 residues. Written as DNA, the CDR3 is TGTGCCAGCAGCCCGGCCACTAGCGGGAAATACAATGAGCAGTTCTTC. Amino acids: CASSPATSGKYNEQFF. Filled out from reference TRBV7-6 and TRBJ2-1, the complete variable domain reads GAGVSQSPRYKVTKRGQDVALRCDPISGHVSLYWYRQALGQGPEFLTYFNYEAQQDKSGLPNDRFSAERPEGSISTLTIQRTEQRDSAMYRCASSPATSGKYNEQFFGPGTRLTVL.

This chain connects TRBV7-2 to TRBJ2-3, with a weak D call TRBD2 (6 bases). The V gene's germline CDR1 is SGHTA and CDR2 FQGNSA. V was clipped by 3 bases and J by 0 bases, with 10 bases between them. The CDR3 loop spans 15 amino acids. The CDR3 protein is CASSFSGTSTDTQYF. CDR3 nucleotides: TGTGCCAGCAGCTTCTCCGGGACTAGCACAGATACGCAGTATTTT.

The gene calls are TRBV29-1 and TRBJ1-2; 12 bases are a match to TRBD1. The CDR3 runs 16 residues. CDR1 is SQVTM, CDR2 ANQGSEA, per germline. Trimming cost V 0 bases and J 5 bases; bases outside gene matches: 7. The CDR3: CSVEDGEGQGAYGYTF. CDR3 DNA: TGCAGCGTTGAAGATGGGGAGGGACAGGGGGCTTATGGCTACACCTTC.

Only a few counts were recorded for this clone. The chain is built from TRBV27 and TRBJ1-2; TRBD1 aligns across 8 bases. V shed 5 bases and J 4 bases; nucleotides not matched to a gene: 6. Per the germline V gene, CDR1 is MNHEY and CDR2 is SMNVEV (reference sequence). The CDR3 contains 14 residues. CDR3 in amino acids: CASSTGQGLYGYTF. CDR3 DNA sequence: TGTGCCAGCAGTACCGGACAGGGACTCTATGGCTACACCTTC.

This rearrangement joins TRBV13 to TRBJ1-2, with TRBD1 matching 8 bases. The CDR3 loop spans 16 amino acids. CDR1 is PRHDT and CDR2 is FYEKMQ in the germline V gene (reference sequence). Trimming at V came to 3 bases and at J to 0 bases, leaving 6 bases not matched to a gene. The CDR3 loop is CASSLAGGYPNYGYTF. The CDR3 region has the DNA TGTGCCAGCAGCTTGGCAGGGGGCTATCCTAACTATGGCTACACCTTC.

The CDR3 DNA sequence: TGTGCCAGCAGTCATGGGCTAGCGGAAATCTACAATGAGCAGTTCTTC. It yields the protein CASSHGLAEIYNEQFF. The chain employs TRBV7-2 and TRBJ2-1; 7 nucleotides align to TRBD2. The germline V gene encodes CDR1 SGHTA and CDR2 FQGNSA. The CDR3 sequence is 16 residues long. Germline trimming cut 6 bases from V and 3 bases from J; bases unmatched to any gene: 11.

The chain recombines TRBV7-2 with TRBJ1-2; 7 bases are a match to TRBD1. Germline V lookup: CDR1 SGHTA, CDR2 FQGNSA. J lost 7 bases, V lost 4 bases, and 15 bases had no gene match. This CDR3 has 16 amino acids. The CDR3 loop is CASSSDRAWVRGGYTF. As DNA, the CDR3 is TGTGCCAGCAGCTCAGACAGGGCATGGGTTCGTGGTGGCTACACCTTC.

The chain carries TRBV9 and TRBJ2-2; D is unresolved. Trimming took off 0 bases at V and 3 bases at J, with 6 bases between the two ends. Germline assignment: CDR1 SGDLS and CDR2 YYNGEE. The CDR3 loop spans 14 amino acids. The CDR3 reads CASSVGGYTGELFF. The CDR3 DNA follows: TGTGCCAGCAGCGTAGGCGGATACACCGGGGAGCTGTTTTTT.

This chain joins TRBV5-1 and TRBJ2-5; 9 nucleotides agree with TRBD1. V dropped 4 bases and J dropped 4; count of bases not matched to a gene: 5. Germline V gene sequence: CDR1 SGHRS, CDR2 YFSETQ. The CDR3 runs to 14 residues. CDR3 in DNA: TGCGCCAGCAGCCTGGGGACAGGGCCAGAGACCCAGTACTTC. Translating it yields CASSLGTGPETQYF.

The V gene is TRBV2, the J gene TRBJ1-5; TRBD1 matches 8 bases. CDR1 and CDR2 from the germline V gene are SNHLY and FYNNEI. The J segment lost 0 bases and the V segment lost 7 bases, leaving 8 bases of the junction unmatched. The CDR3 spans 16 residues. The CDR3 spells CASTDRAAYSNQPQHF. CDR3 nucleotides: TGTGCCAGCACGGACAGGGCCGCATATAGCAATCAGCCCCAGCATTTT.

The chain employs TRBV4-2 and TRBJ2-7; D might be TRBD2 (6 bases). CDR1 LGHNA and CDR2 YNFKEQ come from the germline V gene. V lost 0 bases and J lost 3, with 15 bases in between. CDR3 length equals 16 residues. The chain's CDR3 is CASSQDLEGSVYEQYF. The CDR3 region has the DNA TGTGCCAGCAGCCAAGATCTGGAGGGCTCAGTCTACGAGCAGTACTTC.

Here the CDR3 reads CASSVGRFSYEQYF. The CDR3 DNA follows: TGTGCCAGCAGCGTAGGCAGGTTCTCCTACGAGCAGTACTTC. The rearrangement joins TRBV9 to TRBJ2-7, with D hard to call. The germline CDR1 and CDR2 sequences are SGDLS and YYNGEE. The CDR3 is 14 residues long. The V end lost 0 bases, the J end lost 0 bases, and 7 bases lay between the germline ends.

This chain links TRBV6-1 with TRBJ1-1; D gene uncertain. Germline lookup yields CDR1 MNHNS and CDR2 SASEGT. There are 14 residues in the CDR3. Trimming cost V 1 base and J 1 base, with 7 bases left between them. The CDR3 loop is CASSEGLENTEAFF. CDR3 nucleotide sequence: TGTGCCAGCAGTGAAGGACTAGAGAACACTGAAGCTTTCTTT.

This clone was counted once. V usage is TRBV7-6 and J usage is TRBJ2-1, with a weak D call TRBD1 (6 bases). Germline CDR1 is SGHVS and CDR2 is FNYEAQ. V was cut by 5 bases and J by 5 bases, with 13 bases left in between. This CDR3 spans 14 amino acids. CDR3 protein: CASSTRDTNNEQFF. The CDR3 DNA follows: TGTGCCAGCAGCACCCGGGACACCAACAATGAGCAGTTCTTC.

This chain connects TRBV2 to TRBJ2-5, with 10 bases aligning to TRBD2. The CDR3 length is 16 residues. Trimming cost V 4 bases and J 5 bases; bases outside gene matches: 10. Germline lookup yields CDR1 SNHLY and CDR2 FYNNEI. The CDR3 sequence is CASSVPLAGAGETQYF. As DNA, the CDR3 is TGTGCCAGCAGTGTACCGCTAGCGGGGGCCGGGGAGACCCAGTACTTC.

The chain carries TRBV6-6 and TRBJ2-2, with TRBD1 matching over 8 bases. The CDR3 loop spans 15 amino acids. Germline V lookup: CDR1 MNHNY, CDR2 SVGAGI (reference sequence). V shed 2 bases and J 8 bases; nucleotides not matched to a gene: 7. This CDR3 is CASSYVGTGAGELFF. DNA of the CDR3: TGTGCCAGCAGTTACGTCGGGACAGGCGCTGGGGAGCTGTTTTTT.

The gene calls are TRBV9 and TRBJ2-1; tentatively, D is TRBD1 (5 bases). The CDR3 contains 16 residues. Trimming left V 2 bases short and J 0 bases short, with 12 bases between. Germline CDR1 and CDR2: SGDLS and YYNGEE. The CDR3 sequence: CASSVGQSSSYNEQFF. Written as DNA, the CDR3 is TGTGCCAGCAGCGTGGGGCAGTCAAGCTCCTACAATGAGCAGTTCTTC. Looking up the rest from reference TRBV9 and TRBJ2-1 gives the full variable domain: DSGVTQTPKHLITATGQRVTLRCSPRSGDLSVYWYQQSLDQGLQFLIQYYNGEERAKGNILERFSAQQFPDLHSELNLSSLELGDSALYFCASSVGQSSSYNEQFFGPGTRLTVL.

The chain combines TRBV6-4 with TRBJ2-3; 8 bases map to TRBD2. Germline V lookup: CDR1 MRHNA, CDR2 SNTAGT. The CDR3 has 16 amino acids. J was trimmed by 1 base and V by 1 base; bases with no gene match: 4. CDR3 nucleotides: TGTGCCAGCAGTGACTTTAGCGGGAAGGGCACAGATACGCAGTATTTT. The encoded protein is CASSDFSGKGTDTQYF.

Only one count was recorded for this clone. This chain uses TRBV5-4 with TRBJ2-7; TRBD1 aligns across 7 bases. J lost 2 bases, V lost 4 bases, and 6 bases had no gene match. The germline CDR1 and CDR2 sequences are SGHNT and YYREEE (reference sequence). The CDR3 is 14 amino acids. The CDR3 nucleotides are TGTGCCAGCAGCCCTGACAGGGAGACCTACGAGCAGTACTTC. Its translation: CASSPDRETYEQYF.